Presented here are 16 T cell receptor beta chains from one specimen sequenced in a study of response to subunit inactivated influenza vaccine. MiXCR was run by TCRdb on the RT-PCR reads, yielding one entry per CDR3 protein. The sample shows more than 700,000 distinct CDR3 sequences, about 20% of them seen only once. The material sequenced was PBMCs from blood, taken about 5 days after vaccination. The receptors derive from a man aged 45-65 years who received an inactivated influenza vaccine.

There are a few counts of this clonotype. The rearrangement joins TRBV20-1 to TRBJ2-7; D perhaps matches TRBD1 (6 bases). The CDR3 sequence is 14 residues long. V lost 6 bases, J lost 6 bases, and 21 bases lay in between. Germline CDR1 and CDR2: DFQATT and SNEGSKA (reference sequence). The CDR3 DNA is TGCAGTGCCTTAAGGGGGATAAACTCGGGCGAGCAGTACTTC. It codes for CSALRGINSGEQYF.

V usage is TRBV27 and J usage is TRBJ2-3, with D perhaps assigned TRBD1 or TRBD2 (5 bases each). Germline values: CDR1 MNHEY, CDR2 SMNVEV (reference sequence). The CDR3 is 16 residues long. V was clipped by 6 bases and J by 4 bases, with 20 bases between them. The DNA for the CDR3 is TGTGCCAGCAGCTCGATAATAGGGGAGAAGCCAGATACGCAGTATTTT. Translation gives CASSSIIGEKPDTQYF.

This clonotype was counted ten times or more. The V gene is TRBV12-3 or TRBV12-4, the J gene TRBJ2-5; TRBD2 is a possible D gene (5 bases). The CDR3 is made up of 14 amino acids. Deletions cut 3 bases from V and 3 bases from J, with 11 bases between. DNA of the CDR3: TGTGCCAGCAGTTTTGAGTCTAGCAAAGAGACCCAGTACTTC. Translation: CASSFESSKETQYF.

The V call is TRBV7-9, the J call TRBJ2-1; 10 positions match TRBD2. Germline CDR1 is SEHNR and CDR2 is FQNEAQ (reference sequence). The CDR3 extends over 15 amino acids. V lost 5 bases, J lost 6 bases, and 7 bases stayed unmatched. The CDR3 region is CASSPGTSVSNEQFF. As DNA, the CDR3 is TGTGCCAGCAGCCCAGGGACTAGCGTATCCAATGAGCAGTTCTTC.

CDR3 residues: CASSQDSRDDEQFF. CDR3 coding DNA: TGTGCCAGCAGCCAAGATTCTAGGGACGATGAGCAGTTCTTC. The rearrangement links TRBV3-1 to TRBJ2-1, with D tentatively TRBD1 or TRBD2 (5 bases each). CDR1 is LGHDT and CDR2 is YNNKEL in the germline V gene (reference sequence). Trimming left V 0 bases short and J 8 bases short, with 11 bases between. This CDR3 spans 14 amino acids.

The rearrangement uses TRBV28 and TRBJ2-7; D remains ambiguous. This CDR3 has 11 residues. Germline V gene data show CDR1 as MDHEN and CDR2 as SYDVKM. The V end was cut by 5 bases, the J end by 6 bases, with 8 bases between. The CDR3 protein is CASSTTSEQYF. Written as DNA, the CDR3 is TGTGCCAGCAGTACCACGAGCGAGCAGTACTTC.

The chain carries TRBV24-1 and TRBJ2-5; 15 bases are a match to TRBD2. J gave up 2 bases and V 5 bases, and 5 bases lay outside the gene matches. Germline values: CDR1 KGHDR, CDR2 SFDVKD. This CDR3 is built from 17 residues. The CDR3 region has the DNA TGTGCCACCAGTGGGACTAGCGGGGGGGTTCCACAAGAGACCCAGTACTTC. This gives the protein CATSGTSGGVPQETQYF.

To note about this clonotype: A clone one base away is much larger, so this may be a read error. The V call is TRBV12-3 or TRBV12-4, the J call TRBJ2-7; D may be TRBD1 (5 bases). V was trimmed by 3 bases and J by 4 bases, leaving 13 bases between them. The CDR3 runs to 14 residues. In DNA, the CDR3 is TGTGCCAGCAGTTTCAGGGCAAGAAGGTACGAGCAGTACTTC. It is translated as CASSFRARRYEQYF.

This chain joins TRBV3-1 and TRBJ1-1, with 7 bases matching TRBD1. V was pared by 4 bases and J by 6 bases, with 8 bases of the junction left unmatched. This CDR3 region has 14 residues. The V gene's germline CDR1 is LGHDT and CDR2 YNNKEL (reference sequence). This CDR3 is CASSPKLTGAEAFF. The CDR3 DNA sequence: TGTGCCAGCAGCCCAAAACTTACAGGGGCTGAAGCTTTCTTT.

V is TRBV7-9 and J is TRBJ1-1; no clear D gene. Germline V gene lookup returns CDR1 SEHNR and CDR2 FQNEAQ (reference sequence). Trimming took off 1 base at V and 8 bases at J, with 14 bases between the two ends. The CDR3 runs 14 residues. The DNA for the CDR3 is TGTGCCAGCAGCTTAGAAAGCTTTGGCACCGAAGCTTTCTTT. This translates into CASSLESFGTEAFF. Full variable domain (missing parts from reference TRBV7-9 and TRBJ1-1): DTGVSQNPRHKITKRGQNVTFRCDPISEHNRLYWYRQTLGQGPEFLTYFQNEAQLEKSRLLSDRFSAERPKGSFSTLEIQRTEQGDSAMYLCASSLESFGTEAFFGQGTRLTVV.

This clonotype was found a few times. The chain is built from TRBV20-1 and TRBJ2-7; no firm D call. The CDR3 has 13 residues. V was clipped by 2 bases and J by 0 bases, with 8 bases between them. Germline V gives CDR1 DFQATT, CDR2 SNEGSKA (reference sequence). The CDR3 is CSARSRASYEQYF. The CDR3 nucleotides are TGCAGTGCTAGATCCCGGGCCTCCTACGAGCAGTACTTC.

A note on this clonotype: The junction departs from the called germline gene at one end, perhaps through a read error. The chain couples TRBV6-5 to TRBJ2-3, with D tentatively TRBD1 or TRBD2 (6 bases each). Looked up from germline, CDR1 is MNHEY and CDR2 is SVGAGI. The CDR3 loop spans 14 amino acids. The DNA for the CDR3 is TGTGCCAGCAATTACGGGGGCCCCCCAGATACGCAGTATTTT. Amino acids: CASNYGGPPDTQYF.

This clonotype was seen more than once but under ten times. The chain has TRBV12-3 or TRBV12-4 and TRBJ2-5, with D possibly being TRBD1 (5 bases). The length of the CDR3 is 15 residues. V lost 0 bases to trimming and J lost 3 bases, with 11 bases between them. This CDR3 is CASSLALSREETQYF. CDR3 sequence (DNA): TGTGCCAGCAGTTTAGCCCTTTCCAGGGAAGAGACCCAGTACTTC.

This clonotype was observed a handful of times. The chain joins TRBV29-1 to TRBJ2-3, with 11 bases matching TRBD1. Germline loops: CDR1 SQVTM, CDR2 ANQGSEA. With V trimmed by 8 bases and J by 5 bases, 3 bases remained unmatched. The CDR3 has 12 amino acids. CDR3 DNA: TGCAGCATGGGACAGGGGGGAGATACGCAGTATTTT. Its translation: CSMGQGGDTQYF.

This chain connects TRBV3-1 to TRBJ1-5; D is undetermined. The germline gives CDR1 LGHDT, CDR2 YNNKEL (reference sequence). The V end was cut by 3 bases, the J end by 1 base, with 10 bases between. The CDR3 contains 15 residues. CDR3 protein: CASSQGPQSNQPQHF. The CDR3, as DNA: TGTGCCAGCAGCCAGGGTCCCCAAAGCAATCAGCCCCAGCATTTT.

The chain uses TRBV20-1 and TRBJ2-7, with D possibly being TRBD1 (6 bases). Trimming stripped 6 bases from V and 3 bases from J, with 12 bases between. Germline loops: CDR1 DFQATT, CDR2 SNEGSKA (reference sequence). The CDR3 sequence is 12 residues long. The CDR3 is CSARTEDYEQYF. For the CDR3, the DNA is TGCAGTGCGCGGACAGAGGACTACGAGCAGTACTTC.